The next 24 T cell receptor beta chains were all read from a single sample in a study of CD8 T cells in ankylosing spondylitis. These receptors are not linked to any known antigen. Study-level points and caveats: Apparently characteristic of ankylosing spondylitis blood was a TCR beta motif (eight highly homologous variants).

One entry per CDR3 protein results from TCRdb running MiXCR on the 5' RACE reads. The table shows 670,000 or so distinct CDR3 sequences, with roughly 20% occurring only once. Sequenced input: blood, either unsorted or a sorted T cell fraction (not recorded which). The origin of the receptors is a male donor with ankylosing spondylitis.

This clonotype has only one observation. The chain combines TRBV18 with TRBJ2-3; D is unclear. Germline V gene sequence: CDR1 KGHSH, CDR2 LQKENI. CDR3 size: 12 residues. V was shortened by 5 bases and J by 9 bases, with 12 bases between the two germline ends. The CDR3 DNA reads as TGTGCCAGCTCAGAGAAATTGATAACGCAGTATTTT. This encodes CASSEKLITQYF.

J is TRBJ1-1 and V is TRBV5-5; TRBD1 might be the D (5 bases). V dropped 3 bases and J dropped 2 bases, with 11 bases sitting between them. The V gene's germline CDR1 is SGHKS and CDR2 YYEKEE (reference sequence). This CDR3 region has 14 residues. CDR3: CASSSSRVNTEAFF. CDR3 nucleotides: TGTGCCAGCAGCTCGAGCAGGGTTAACACTGAAGCTTTCTTT. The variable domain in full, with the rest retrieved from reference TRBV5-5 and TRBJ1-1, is DAGVTQSPTHLIKTRGQQVTLRCSPISGHKSVSWYQQVLGQGPQFIFQYYEKEERGRGNFPDRFSARQFPNYSSELNVNALLLGDSALYLCASSSSRVNTEAFFGQGTRLTVV.

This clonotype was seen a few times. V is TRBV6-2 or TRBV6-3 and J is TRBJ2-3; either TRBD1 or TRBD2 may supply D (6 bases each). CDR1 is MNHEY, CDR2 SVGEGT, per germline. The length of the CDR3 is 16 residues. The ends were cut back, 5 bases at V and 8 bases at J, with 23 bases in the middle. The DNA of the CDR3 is TGTGCCAGCAGTCGGGACCGCGGCGGAGGAGGGGGTACGCAGTATTTT. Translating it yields CASSRDRGGGGGTQYF.

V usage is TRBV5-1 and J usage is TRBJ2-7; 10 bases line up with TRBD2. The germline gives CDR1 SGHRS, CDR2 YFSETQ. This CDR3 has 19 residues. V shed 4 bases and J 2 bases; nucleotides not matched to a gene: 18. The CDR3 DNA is TGCGCCAGCAGCCCTCAACAGGGGAGAGCTAGCGGGAGCCCCTACGAGCAGTACTTC. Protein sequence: CASSPQQGRASGSPYEQYF.

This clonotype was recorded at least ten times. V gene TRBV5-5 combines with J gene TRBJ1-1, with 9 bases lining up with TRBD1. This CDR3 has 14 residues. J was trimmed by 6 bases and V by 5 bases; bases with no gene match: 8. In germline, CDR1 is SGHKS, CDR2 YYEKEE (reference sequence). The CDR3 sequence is CASRGQGGFAEAFF. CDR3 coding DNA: TGTGCCAGCAGGGGACAGGGTGGATTCGCTGAAGCTTTCTTT.

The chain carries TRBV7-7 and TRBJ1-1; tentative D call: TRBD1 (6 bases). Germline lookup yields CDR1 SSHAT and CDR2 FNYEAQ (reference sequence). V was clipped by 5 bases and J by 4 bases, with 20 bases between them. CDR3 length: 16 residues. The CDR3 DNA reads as TGTGCCAGCAGCCACCGGACAGTCCCCGGTGGCACTGAAGCTTTCTTT. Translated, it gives CASSHRTVPGGTEAFF.

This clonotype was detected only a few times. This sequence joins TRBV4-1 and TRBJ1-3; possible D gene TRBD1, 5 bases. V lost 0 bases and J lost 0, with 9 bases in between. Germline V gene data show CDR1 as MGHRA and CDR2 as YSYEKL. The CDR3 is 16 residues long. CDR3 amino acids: CASSQDRGFSGNTIYF. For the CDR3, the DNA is TGCGCCAGCAGCCAAGATCGGGGGTTCTCTGGAAACACCATATATTTT.

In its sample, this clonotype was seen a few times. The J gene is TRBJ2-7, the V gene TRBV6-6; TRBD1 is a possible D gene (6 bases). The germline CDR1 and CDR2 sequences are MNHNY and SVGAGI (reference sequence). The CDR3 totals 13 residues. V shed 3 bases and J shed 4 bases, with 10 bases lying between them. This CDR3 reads CASSYQGNYEQYF. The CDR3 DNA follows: TGTGCCAGCAGTTATCAGGGGAATTACGAGCAGTACTTC.

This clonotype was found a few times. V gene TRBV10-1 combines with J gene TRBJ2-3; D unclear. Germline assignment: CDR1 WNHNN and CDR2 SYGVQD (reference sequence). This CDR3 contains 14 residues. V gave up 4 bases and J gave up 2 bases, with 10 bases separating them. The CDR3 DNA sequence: TGCGCCAGCAGTGGTCCACGCATCACAGATACGCAGTATTTT. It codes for CASSGPRITDTQYF.

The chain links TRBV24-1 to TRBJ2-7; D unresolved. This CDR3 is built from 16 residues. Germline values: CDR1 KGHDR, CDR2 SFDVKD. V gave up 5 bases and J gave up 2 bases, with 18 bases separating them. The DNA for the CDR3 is TGTGCCACCAGTGTCTCCAGGTCAGAAGCTCCCTACGAGCAGTACTTC. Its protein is CATSVSRSEAPYEQYF.

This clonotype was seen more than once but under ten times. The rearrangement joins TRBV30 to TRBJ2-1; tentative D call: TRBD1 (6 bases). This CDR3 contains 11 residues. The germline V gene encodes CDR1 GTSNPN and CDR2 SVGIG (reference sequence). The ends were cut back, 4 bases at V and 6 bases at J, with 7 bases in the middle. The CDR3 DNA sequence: TGTGCCTGGAAACAGGGCAATGAGCAGTTCTTC. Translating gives CAWKQGNEQFF.

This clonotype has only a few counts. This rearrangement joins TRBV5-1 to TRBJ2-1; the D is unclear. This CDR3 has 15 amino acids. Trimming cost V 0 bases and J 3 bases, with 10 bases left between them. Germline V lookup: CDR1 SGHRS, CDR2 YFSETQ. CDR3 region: CASSLVQEIYNEQFF. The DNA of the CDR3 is TGCGCCAGCAGCTTGGTGCAGGAGATCTACAATGAGCAGTTCTTC.

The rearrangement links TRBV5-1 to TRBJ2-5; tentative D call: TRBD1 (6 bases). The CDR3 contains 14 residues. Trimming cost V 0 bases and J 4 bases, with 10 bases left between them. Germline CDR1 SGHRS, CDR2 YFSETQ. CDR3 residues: CASSLDRARETQYF. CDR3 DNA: TGCGCCAGCAGCTTGGACAGGGCGAGAGAGACCCAGTACTTC.

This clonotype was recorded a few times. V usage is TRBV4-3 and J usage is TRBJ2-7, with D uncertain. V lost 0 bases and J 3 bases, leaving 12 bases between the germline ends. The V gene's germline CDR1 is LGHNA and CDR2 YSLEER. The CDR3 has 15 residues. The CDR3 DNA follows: TGCGCCAGCAGCCAAGATCGGTCAGACGGCTACGAGCAGTACTTC. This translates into CASSQDRSDGYEQYF.

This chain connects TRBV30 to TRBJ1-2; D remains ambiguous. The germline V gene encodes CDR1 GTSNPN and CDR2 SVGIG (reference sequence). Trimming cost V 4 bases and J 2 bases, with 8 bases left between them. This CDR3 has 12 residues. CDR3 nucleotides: TGTGCCTGGACCTACTTAAACTATGGCTACACCTTC. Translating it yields CAWTYLNYGYTF.

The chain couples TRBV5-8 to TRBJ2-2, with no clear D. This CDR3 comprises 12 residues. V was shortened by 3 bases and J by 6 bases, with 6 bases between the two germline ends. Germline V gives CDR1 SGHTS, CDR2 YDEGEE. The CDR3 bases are TGTGCCAGCAGCTACGTCCCCGGGGAGCTGTTTTTT. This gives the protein CASSYVPGELFF.

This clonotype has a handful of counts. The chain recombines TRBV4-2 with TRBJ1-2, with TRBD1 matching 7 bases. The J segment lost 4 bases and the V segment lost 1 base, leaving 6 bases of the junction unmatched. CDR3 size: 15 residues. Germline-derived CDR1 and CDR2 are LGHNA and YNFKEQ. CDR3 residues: CASSQGPTGTYGYTF. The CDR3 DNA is TGTGCCAGCAGCCAAGGTCCGACAGGGACCTATGGCTACACCTTC.

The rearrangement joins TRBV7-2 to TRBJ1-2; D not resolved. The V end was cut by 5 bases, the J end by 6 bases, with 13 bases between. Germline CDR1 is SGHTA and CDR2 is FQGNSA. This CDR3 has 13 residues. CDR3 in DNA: TGTGCCAGCAGCCCGCGGACGGATAATGGCTACACCTTC. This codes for CASSPRTDNGYTF. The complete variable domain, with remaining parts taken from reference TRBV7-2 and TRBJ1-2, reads GAGVSQSPSNKVTEKGKDVELRCDPISGHTALYWYRQSLGQGLEFLIYFQGNSAPDKSGLPSDRFSAERTGGSVSTLTIQRTQQEDSAVYLCASSPRTDNGYTFGSGTRLTVV.

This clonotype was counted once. CDR3 residues: CAGGDTYEQYF. The CDR3 bases are TGTGCCGGGGGGGACACCTACGAGCAGTACTTC. The rearrangement uses TRBV6-1 and TRBJ2-7; D might be TRBD2 (7 bases). Germline V CDR1 and CDR2: MNHNS, SASEGT. V was clipped by 11 bases and J by 2 bases, with 10 bases between them. This CDR3 region has 11 residues.

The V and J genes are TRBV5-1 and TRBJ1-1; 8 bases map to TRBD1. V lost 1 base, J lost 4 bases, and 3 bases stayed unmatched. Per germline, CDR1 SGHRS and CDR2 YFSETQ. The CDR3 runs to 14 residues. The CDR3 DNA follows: TGCGCCAGCAGCTTGCCCCAGGGGGCCACTGAAGCTTTCTTT. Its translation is CASSLPQGATEAFF.

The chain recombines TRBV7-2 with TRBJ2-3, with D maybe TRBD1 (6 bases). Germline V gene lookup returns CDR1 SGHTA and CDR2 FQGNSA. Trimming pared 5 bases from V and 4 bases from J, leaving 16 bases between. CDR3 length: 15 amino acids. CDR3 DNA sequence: TGTGCCAGCAGCCAACGGGACATAGTCCCAGATACGCAGTATTTT. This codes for CASSQRDIVPDTQYF.

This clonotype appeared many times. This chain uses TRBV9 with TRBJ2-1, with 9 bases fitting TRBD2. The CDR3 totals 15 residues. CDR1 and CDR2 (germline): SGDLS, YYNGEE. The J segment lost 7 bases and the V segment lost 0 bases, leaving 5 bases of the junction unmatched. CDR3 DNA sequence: TGTGCCAGCAGCGTAGAGGCGGGGGGGAAAAATGAGCAGTTCTTC. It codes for CASSVEAGGKNEQFF.

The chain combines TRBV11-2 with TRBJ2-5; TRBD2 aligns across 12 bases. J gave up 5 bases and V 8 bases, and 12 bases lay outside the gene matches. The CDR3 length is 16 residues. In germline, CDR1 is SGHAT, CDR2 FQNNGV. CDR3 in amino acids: CASCELAGGPGETQYF. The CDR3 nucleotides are TGTGCCAGCTGTGAGCTAGCGGGAGGGCCGGGGGAGACCCAGTACTTC.

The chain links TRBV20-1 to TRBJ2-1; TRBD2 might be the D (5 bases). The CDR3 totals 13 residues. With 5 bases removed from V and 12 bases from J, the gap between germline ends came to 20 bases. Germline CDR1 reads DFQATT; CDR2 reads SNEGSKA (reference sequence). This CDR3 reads CSAGVISVKWQFF. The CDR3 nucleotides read TGCAGTGCTGGAGTGATTAGCGTAAAATGGCAGTTCTTC.